These 10 T cell receptor beta chains came from one sample sequenced in a study of blood T cell repertoires in COVID-19. Here immunoSEQ multiplex PCR was the method, and the copy in TCRdb shows in-frame clones only, minus some. Of around 300,000 clones listed, just over 90% are singletons. Sequencing input: peripheral blood. The receptors originated from a woman in her 30s with COVID-19, enrolled during active disease.

This sequence joins TRBV27 and TRBJ2-2, with unresolved D. Germline CDR1 reads MNHEY; CDR2 reads SMNVEV (reference sequence). The CDR3 consists of 12 residues. Trimming left V 5 bases short and J 3 bases short, with 4 bases between. In DNA form, the CDR3 reads TGTGCCAGCAGTCCAGACACCGGGGAGCTGTTTTTT. Translated: CASSPDTGELFF.

The J gene is TRBJ2-7, the V gene TRBV3-1 (or the pseudogene TRBV3-2); tentatively, D is TRBD2 (5 bases). The germline V and J ends were trimmed by 1 base and 6 bases, with 19 bases remaining between them. Looked up from germline, CDR1 is LGHDT and CDR2 is YNNKEL (reference sequence). The length of the CDR3 is 16 residues. DNA for the CDR3: TGTGCCAGCAGCCAAGGAGGGCGGGCCCATGGGGTCGAGCAGTACTTC. The encoded protein is CASSQGGRAHGVEQYF.

The J gene is TRBJ1-2, the V gene TRBV27; TRBD1 matches 8 bases. Germline V gene data show CDR1 as MNHEY and CDR2 as SMNVEV (reference sequence). V lost 5 bases to trimming and J lost 5 bases; unmatched junction nucleotides: 7. The CDR3 has 14 amino acids. In DNA form, the CDR3 reads TGTGCCAGCAGTCCCGCGACAGGGGAATATGGCTACACCTTC. Translated: CASSPATGEYGYTF.

The sample holds one count of this clone. V is TRBV27 and J is TRBJ2-7; TRBD1 matches at 7 bases. Germline-derived CDR1 and CDR2 are MNHEY and SMNVEV (reference sequence). The CDR3 is made up of 14 amino acids. Unmatched junction bases numbered 5, after V lost 0 bases and J lost 6 bases. The CDR3 coding sequence is TGTGCCAGCAGTTTATCGAGGGGGCTTGGCGAGCAGTACTTC. This encodes CASSLSRGLGEQYF.

V is TRBV30 and J is TRBJ1-4; 10 positions match TRBD1. CDR1 is GTSNPN and CDR2 is SVGIG in the germline V gene (reference sequence). V lost 0 bases and J lost 8; bases outside the gene matches: 3. The CDR3 spans 14 residues. The CDR3 protein is CAWSVWDRGEKLFF. The CDR3 DNA reads as TGTGCCTGGAGTGTGTGGGACAGGGGAGAAAAACTGTTTTTT.

The gene calls are TRBV11-2 and TRBJ1-3, with TRBD1 matching over 9 bases. The CDR3 is 16 amino acids. CDR1 and CDR2 (germline): SGHAT, FQNNGV. V shed 5 bases, J shed 4 bases, and the junction held 9 bases outside the gene matches. The CDR3 is CASSPPDRGRGNTIYF. DNA for the CDR3: TGTGCCAGCAGCCCCCCGGACAGGGGTAGAGGAAACACCATATATTTT.

CDR3 DNA: TGTGCCAGCAGCTCGCGAAAGGGGGAGTACCAAGAGACCCAGTACTTC. It specifies CASSSRKGEYQETQYF. The chain is built from TRBV7-9 and TRBJ2-5; D may be TRBD1 (6 bases). V lost 4 bases and J lost 0, with 15 bases in between. This CDR3 region has 16 residues. Germline CDR1 is SEHNR and CDR2 is FQNEAQ (reference sequence).

This rearrangement joins TRBV5-4 to TRBJ2-6; no firm D call. The V gene lost 1 base and the J gene lost 1 base, with 6 bases spanning the gap. In germline, CDR1 is SGHNT, CDR2 YYREEE (reference sequence). CDR3 size: 15 residues. The CDR3 spells CASSLYISGANVLTF. The DNA of the CDR3 is TGTGCCAGCAGCTTGTATATATCTGGGGCCAACGTCCTGACTTTC.

This clone showed up just once. This chain joins TRBV5-1 and TRBJ2-7; 8 bases align to TRBD1. This CDR3 has 14 residues. Losses at the gene ends were 2 bases for V and 7 bases for J; bases not matched to a gene: 8. CDR1 is SGHRS, CDR2 YFSETQ, per germline. CDR3 region: CASSFGQGNGEQYF. In DNA form, the CDR3 reads TGCGCCAGCAGCTTTGGACAGGGAAATGGGGAGCAGTACTTC.

CDR3 DNA: TGTGCCAGCAGTAGTCCGGCAGGGGGCTTTCCAGAGCAGTACTTC. It specifies CASSSPAGGFPEQYF. The chain has TRBV27 and TRBJ2-7; TRBD1 aligns across 8 bases. The V gene end was trimmed by 5 bases and the J gene end by 7 bases; junction bases not matched to a gene: 13. This CDR3 contains 15 residues. From germline, CDR1 is MNHEY and CDR2 SMNVEV (reference sequence).